Below are 28 T cell receptor beta chains sequenced from a single sample in a study of blood T cell repertoires in COVID-19 (dated by TCRdb to 2020 to 2022). The protocol used for the library was the immunoSEQ multiplex PCR assay. TCRdb retrieved this table from immuneACCESS and kept in-frame rearrangements only. Not all clones are present; in checked studies, unresolved V genes account for under half, and no reason is known for the remainder. The sample table holds roughly 100,000 clones, of which just under 85% were seen once. 9.5% to 10% of the sample goes to the ten largest clones. Material: peripheral blood. These receptors were taken from a man in his forties with active or convalescent COVID-19.

V usage is TRBV5-4 and J usage is TRBJ2-7, with 10 bases that match TRBD1. Per the germline V gene, CDR1 is SGHNT and CDR2 is YYREEE (reference sequence). CDR3 length: 16 amino acids. After removal of 4 bases from V and 2 bases from J, the junction contained 9 bases not matched to a gene. Here the CDR3 DNA reads TGTGCCAGCAGCGAGGGACAGGGGCGGGGGGCCTACGAGCAGTACTTC. Its translation: CASSEGQGRGAYEQYF.

In this sample, this clone turned up a few times. The chain uses TRBV5-1 and TRBJ2-1, with 7 bases fitting TRBD1. The ends lost 4 bases at V and 7 bases at J; junction bases unmatched: 20. Germline-derived CDR1 and CDR2 are SGHRS and YFSETQ. The CDR3 loop spans 18 amino acids. This CDR3 is CASSPSLRTGDIGNEQFF. The CDR3 DNA sequence: TGCGCCAGCAGCCCTTCTCTACGGACAGGCGACATCGGGAATGAGCAGTTCTTC.

This clone has just one count. The chain combines TRBV7-2 with TRBJ2-5; possibly TRBD2 for D (5 bases). The CDR3 covers 13 residues. The ends were cut back, 3 bases at V and 4 bases at J, with 9 bases in the middle. CDR1 is SGHTA, CDR2 FQGNSA, per germline. In DNA form, the CDR3 reads TGTGCCAGCAGCTTTCCGGAGGTAGAGACCCAGTACTTC. Its translation is CASSFPEVETQYF.

The chain joins TRBV14 to TRBJ1-5; 8 positions agree with TRBD1. Trimming at V came to 4 bases and at J to 5 bases, leaving 1 base not matched to a gene. The CDR3 spans 13 residues. Germline values: CDR1 SGHDN, CDR2 FVKESK. CDR3 in DNA: TGTGCCAGCAGCCCGACAGGGGATCAGCCCCAGCATTTT. Encoded protein: CASSPTGDQPQHF.

The chain is built from TRBV6-1 and TRBJ1-1, with 9 bases fitting TRBD1. Per the germline V gene, CDR1 is MNHNS and CDR2 is SASEGT. J was trimmed by 6 bases and V by 5 bases; bases with no gene match: 16. The CDR3 totals 17 residues. The chain's CDR3 is CASSKGTGKGPVPEAFF. The CDR3 region has the DNA TGTGCCAGCAGTAAAGGGACAGGGAAGGGACCGGTCCCTGAAGCTTTCTTT.

The chain is built from TRBV4-1 and TRBJ2-1, with a weak D call TRBD2 (5 bases). The CDR3 totals 18 residues. CDR1 is MGHRA, CDR2 YSYEKL, per germline. The V end was cut by 0 bases, the J end by 1 base, with 16 bases between. The CDR3 region is CASSQEEAFLGSYNEQFF. CDR3 sequence (DNA): TGCGCCAGCAGCCAAGAGGAGGCGTTTTTGGGGTCCTACAATGAGCAGTTCTTC.

The gene calls are TRBV5-1 and TRBJ2-1; D unresolved. The CDR3 has 14 amino acids. V was pared by 1 base and J by 7 bases, with 12 bases between. The germline CDR1 and CDR2 sequences are SGHRS and YFSETQ. The CDR3 coding sequence is TGCGCCAGCAGCTTGCGTTCCAGCGATAATGAGCAGTTCTTC. As protein: CASSLRSSDNEQFF.

This clone appeared once. The rearrangement links TRBV11-2 to TRBJ2-5; tentatively, D is TRBD2 (7 bases). The CDR3 has 16 amino acids. Looked up from germline, CDR1 is SGHAT and CDR2 is FQNNGV. Trimming took off 1 base at V and 2 bases at J, with 14 bases between the two ends. The CDR3 DNA sequence: TGTGCCAGCAGCTTAGTAGGGGGGGTGATACAAGAGACCCAGTACTTC. Translating it yields CASSLVGGVIQETQYF.

This sequence joins TRBV19 and TRBJ1-2, with 8 bases identical to TRBD1. The CDR3 runs 15 residues. Trimming cost V 5 bases and J 4 bases; bases outside gene matches: 9. Per the germline V gene, CDR1 is LNHDA and CDR2 is SQIVND (reference sequence). CDR3 region: CASSLPGGAGYGYTF. In nucleotides, the CDR3 is TGTGCCAGTAGTTTACCAGGGGGCGCGGGCTATGGCTACACCTTC. The entire variable domain, with the rest obtained from reference TRBV19 and TRBJ1-2, is as follows: DGGITQSPKYLFRKEGQNVTLSCEQNLNHDAMYWYRQDPGQGLRLIYYSQIVNDFQKGDIAEGYSVSREKKESFPLTVTSAQKNPTAFYLCASSLPGGAGYGYTFGSGTRLTVV.

The chain is built from TRBV6-1 and TRBJ2-1, with 8 nucleotides matching TRBD2. V was clipped by 3 bases and J by 0 bases; unmatched bases: 1. Germline assignment: CDR1 MNHNS and CDR2 SASEGT. CDR3 length: 15 residues. Here the CDR3 DNA reads TGTGCCAGCAGTGACGCGGGGGGCTCCTACAATGAGCAGTTCTTC. Translation gives CASSDAGGSYNEQFF.

This chain links TRBV6-5 with TRBJ2-3; a possible D gene is TRBD2 (5 bases). Trimming shortened V by 6 bases and J by 4 bases, and 14 bases separated the two germline ends. This CDR3 is 14 amino acids long. CDR1 MNHEY and CDR2 SVGAGI come from the germline V gene. CDR3 sequence reads: CASRHTSIADTQYF. DNA for the CDR3: TGTGCCAGCAGGCATACTAGTATTGCAGATACGCAGTATTTT.

The V gene is TRBV4-3, the J gene TRBJ2-5; D gene uncertain. CDR1 LGHNA and CDR2 YSLEER come from the germline V gene. The CDR3 length is 14 residues. V lost 0 bases and J lost 5, with 10 bases in between. CDR3 protein: CASSQEEWRETQYF. CDR3 DNA sequence: TGCGCCAGCAGCCAAGAAGAATGGCGGGAGACCCAGTACTTC.

The genes are TRBV7-9 and TRBJ2-1; D is ambiguous. The V and J ends lost 5 bases and 10 bases respectively, with 15 bases between them. Germline V CDR1 and CDR2: SEHNR, FQNEAQ (reference sequence). This CDR3 has 13 residues. The CDR3 bases are TGTGCCAGCAGCCTATCGCCCACAGCCGAGCAGTTCTTC. Translated, it gives CASSLSPTAEQFF.

This chain uses TRBV27 with TRBJ2-2; D call uncertain. Per the germline V gene, CDR1 is MNHEY and CDR2 is SMNVEV (reference sequence). This CDR3 spans 14 amino acids. V was cut by 4 bases and J by 6 bases, with 12 bases left in between. Here the CDR3 reads CASSWQITAGELFF. The CDR3 coding sequence is TGTGCCAGCAGTTGGCAGATAACAGCCGGGGAGCTGTTTTTT.

The gene calls are TRBV6-4 and TRBJ2-1; 11 positions agree with TRBD2. CDR3 length: 20 amino acids. The germline CDR1 and CDR2 sequences are MRHNA and SNTAGT. J lost 1 base, V lost 0 bases, and 11 bases had no gene match. CDR3 in DNA: TGTGCCAGCAGTGACTCGAAAAGCACTAGCGGGGGCCAATCCTACAATGAGCAGTTCTTC. Translating gives CASSDSKSTSGGQSYNEQFF.

The chain has TRBV6-5 and TRBJ2-7; D call uncertain. In germline, CDR1 is MNHEY, CDR2 SVGAGI. The CDR3 is made up of 13 amino acids. Trimming pared 0 bases from V and 1 base from J, leaving 4 bases between. Written as DNA, the CDR3 is TGTGCCAGCAGTTACTCGAGGTCCTACGAGCAGTACTTC. It is translated as CASSYSRSYEQYF.

The CDR3 reads CASSVGTENGYTF. DNA of the CDR3: TGTGCCAGCAGCGTAGGCACAGAGAATGGCTACACCTTC. The rearrangement links TRBV9 to TRBJ1-2; no clear D gene. Trimming removed 0 bases from V and 6 bases from J, with 9 bases in between. Germline loops: CDR1 SGDLS, CDR2 YYNGEE. The CDR3 has 13 amino acids.

This sequence joins TRBV30 and TRBJ2-3, with 7 nucleotides matching TRBD2. The germline CDR1 and CDR2 sequences are GTSNPN and SVGIG (reference sequence). This CDR3 is built from 15 residues. The J segment lost 4 bases and the V segment lost 0 bases, leaving 7 bases of the junction unmatched. DNA of the CDR3: TGTGCCTGGAGTGTCTCTCCTAGCGGAGCAGATACGCAGTATTTT. Amino acids: CAWSVSPSGADTQYF. Based on the CDR3 plus reference TRBV30 and TRBJ2-3, the full variable domain is SQTIHQWPATLVQPVGSPLSLECTVEGTSNPNLYWYRQAAGRGLQLLFYSVGIGQISSEVPQNLSASRPQDRQFILSSKKLLLSDSGFYLCAWSVSPSGADTQYFGPGTRLTVL.

The V gene is TRBV29-1, the J gene TRBJ2-5, with 10 bases aligning to TRBD2. The CDR3 has 14 residues. The germline CDR1 and CDR2 sequences are SQVTM and ANQGSEA. Trimming at V came to 6 bases and at J to 5 bases, leaving 9 bases not matched to a gene. This CDR3 is CSVAPGLARETQYF. In DNA, the CDR3 is TGCAGCGTCGCACCGGGACTAGCGCGCGAGACCCAGTACTTC.

The rearrangement uses TRBV27 and TRBJ1-4; TRBD1 aligns across 12 bases. Germline assignment: CDR1 MNHEY and CDR2 SMNVEV (reference sequence). V lost 5 bases and J lost 2; bases outside the gene matches: 12. CDR3 length equals 19 residues. The CDR3 spells CASSATGQGATDTNEKLFF. The CDR3 DNA follows: TGTGCCAGCAGTGCAACGGGACAGGGGGCCACGGATACTAATGAAAAACTGTTTTTT.

V and J are TRBV5-1 and TRBJ1-4, with D maybe TRBD1 (5 bases). The CDR3 loop spans 15 amino acids. Trimming took off 0 bases at V and 0 bases at J, with 6 bases between the two ends. CDR1 and CDR2 (germline): SGHRS, YFSETQ. The CDR3, as DNA: TGCGCCAGCAGCTTGGAGACAGCAACTAATGAAAAACTGTTTTTT. Its translation is CASSLETATNEKLFF.

This chain connects TRBV19 to TRBJ2-4, with a possible D match to TRBD1 (6 bases). Trimming cost V 6 bases and J 0 bases, with 15 bases left between them. The CDR3 runs to 16 residues. CDR1 is LNHDA and CDR2 is SQIVND in the germline V gene (reference sequence). For the CDR3, the DNA is TGTGCCAGTAGCCCCAACGGACAGATAGCCAAAAACATTCAGTACTTC. Its translation is CASSPNGQIAKNIQYF. Using reference TRBV19 and TRBJ2-4 for the parts outside the CDR3, the full variable domain is DGGITQSPKYLFRKEGQNVTLSCEQNLNHDAMYWYRQDPGQGLRLIYYSQIVNDFQKGDIAEGYSVSREKKESFPLTVTSAQKNPTAFYLCASSPNGQIAKNIQYFGAGTRLSVL.

There are a few counts of this clone. The chain employs TRBV7-9 and TRBJ2-7; TRBD2 agrees at 9 bases. The J segment lost 2 bases and the V segment lost 6 bases, leaving 17 bases of the junction unmatched. Germline CDR1 SEHNR, CDR2 FQNEAQ (reference sequence). This CDR3 spans 18 amino acids. The CDR3 DNA reads as TGTGCCAGCAGTTCTGGGTTAGCGGGGGAACTCCCAACCTACGAGCAGTACTTC. The encoded protein is CASSSGLAGELPTYEQYF.

A remark on this clone: The same CDR3 is also encoded by other DNA sequences in this sample. The chain is built from TRBV12-3 or TRBV12-4 and TRBJ1-2; D unclear. The ends were cut back, 1 base at V and 2 bases at J, with 5 bases in the middle. The CDR3 extends over 13 amino acids. The DNA of the CDR3 is TGTGCCAGCAGTTTAGGGAGAAACTATGGCTACACCTTC. Translation gives CASSLGRNYGYTF.

This chain links TRBV5-1 with TRBJ2-5, with 10 bases that match TRBD1. The CDR3 totals 15 residues. CDR1 SGHRS and CDR2 YFSETQ come from the germline V gene. V was pared by 4 bases and J by 5 bases, with 8 bases of the junction left unmatched. CDR3 bases: TGCGCCAGCAGCGTGGACAGGGGGGTTGGGGAGACCCAGTACTTC. Translated, it gives CASSVDRGVGETQYF.

The V call is TRBV5-1, the J call TRBJ1-2, with 11 bases aligning to TRBD1. With V trimmed by 4 bases and J by 6 bases, 8 bases remained unmatched. The CDR3 consists of 15 residues. The germline CDR1 and CDR2 sequences are SGHRS and YFSETQ. The CDR3 protein is CASSPEGQGGDGYTF. DNA of the CDR3: TGCGCCAGCAGCCCGGAGGGACAGGGGGGAGATGGCTACACCTTC.

The sample holds a few counts of this clone. The chain couples TRBV5-4 to TRBJ1-1; D gene unclear. Trimming took 1 base from V and 2 from J, leaving 9 bases between them. Germline V CDR1 and CDR2: SGHNT, YYREEE (reference sequence). This CDR3 region has 14 residues. In DNA form, the CDR3 reads TGTGCCAGCAGCTTGACGAGCGGAAACACTGAAGCTTTCTTT. Amino acid sequence: CASSLTSGNTEAFF.

The chain employs TRBV19 and TRBJ2-5, with 9 bases that match TRBD1. The germline gives CDR1 LNHDA, CDR2 SQIVND (reference sequence). The CDR3 loop spans 15 amino acids. The trim removed 8 bases at V and 6 bases at J, leaving 13 bases unmatched. The CDR3 coding sequence is TGTGCCAGTTCACCCGGGACAGGGAGTTCGCAGACCCAGTACTTC. Its protein is CASSPGTGSSQTQYF.